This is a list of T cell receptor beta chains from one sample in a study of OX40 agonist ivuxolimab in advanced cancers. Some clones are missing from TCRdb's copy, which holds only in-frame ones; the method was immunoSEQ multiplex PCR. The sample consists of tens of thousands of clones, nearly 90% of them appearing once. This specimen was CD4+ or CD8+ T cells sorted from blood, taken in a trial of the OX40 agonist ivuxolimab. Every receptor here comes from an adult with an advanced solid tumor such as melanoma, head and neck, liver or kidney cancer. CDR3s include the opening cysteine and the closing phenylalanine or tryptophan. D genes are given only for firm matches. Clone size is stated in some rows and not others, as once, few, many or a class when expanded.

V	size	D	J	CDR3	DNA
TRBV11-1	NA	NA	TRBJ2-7	CASSPGSGTFEQYF	TGTGCCAGCAGTCCGGGATCCGGGACTTTCGAGCAGTACTTC
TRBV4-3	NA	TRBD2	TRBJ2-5	CASSQRLAGGETQYF	TGCGCCAGCAGCCAGAGACTAGCGGGAGGGGAGACCCAGTACTTC
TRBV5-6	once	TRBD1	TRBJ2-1	CASSVPGQGHNEQFF	TGTGCCAGCAGCGTTCCGGGACAGGGTCACAATGAGCAGTTCTTC
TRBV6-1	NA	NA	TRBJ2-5	CASRFRGGETQYF	TGTGCCAGCAGGTTCAGGGGAGGAGAGACCCAGTACTTC
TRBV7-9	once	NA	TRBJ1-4	CASSIQGTNEKLFF	TGTGCCAGCAGCATCCAGGGAACTAATGAAAAACTGTTTTTT
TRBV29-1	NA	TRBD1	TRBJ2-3	CSADRGPPDTQYF	TGCAGCGCCGACAGGGGTCCCCCAGATACGCAGTATTTT
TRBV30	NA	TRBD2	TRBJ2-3	CAWTAGADTQYF	TGTGCCTGGACGGCGGGGGCAGATACGCAGTATTTT
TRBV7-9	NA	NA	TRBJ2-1	CASSPRQGSNEQFF	TGTGCCAGCAGCCCCAGGCAGGGATCCAATGAGCAGTTCTTC
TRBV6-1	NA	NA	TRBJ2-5	CASRPDTAETQYF	TGTGCCAGCAGGCCCGACACTGCAGAGACCCAGTACTTC
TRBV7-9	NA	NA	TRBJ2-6	CASSSGVAGANVLTF	TGTGCCAGCAGCTCAGGGGTTGCTGGGGCCAACGTCCTGACTTTC
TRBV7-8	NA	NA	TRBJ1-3	CASSLGATGNTIYF	TGTGCCAGCAGCTTAGGCGCAACTGGAAACACCATATATTTT
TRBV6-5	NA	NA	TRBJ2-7	CASSKAGHPYEQYF	TGTGCCAGCAGTAAAGCGGGACACCCCTACGAGCAGTACTTC
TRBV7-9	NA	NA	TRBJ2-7	CASSLAGGGEQYF	TGTGCCAGCAGCTTAGCCGGTGGAGGCGAGCAGTACTTC
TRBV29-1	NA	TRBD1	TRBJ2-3	CSVDTGGLQYF	TGCAGCGTTGATACAGGGGGTTTGCAGTATTTT
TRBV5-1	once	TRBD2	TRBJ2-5	CASSLGALLADQETQYF	TGCGCCAGCAGCTTGGGGGCTTTACTAGCGGATCAAGAGACCCAGTACTTC